This record concerns one T cell receptor beta chain sequence. There are a few counts of this clone. There is no known antigen for this receptor. Base qualities are missing; no much larger clone stands one base away. Receptor libraries were prepared by the immunoSEQ multiplex PCR assay. To provide template for TCR sequencing, every sample had RNA extracted and reverse transcribed into cDNA. First-strand cDNA was synthesized with SuperScript III using a 2:1 mix of oligo-dT and random hexamers. A synthetic immune receptor repertoire was used to gauge amplification bias, and whatever bias remained was removed computationally. Turning to the authors' computational methods: After raw reads were preprocessed to remove errors, the CDR3 was defined following IMGT conventions as running from the conserved cysteine to phenylalanine. Clonality was computed by normalizing Shannon entropy by log2 of the number of productive unique TCRs and subtracting the result from 1. CD4 or CD8 identity of scalp clones was inferred by cross-referencing scalp TCRbeta sequences with sorted blood CD4 and CD8 repertoires. The clones in this table, taken by TCRdb from immuneACCESS, are in-frame only. Not every clone is retained; where verified, under half of the shortfall comes from an unresolved V gene, and the cause of the rest is unknown. D and trimming were read from the DNA, whereas the V and J calls and clone size are those reported in that table. This sample lists about 120,000 clones; 50% to 55% were detected once. The ten largest account for roughly 0.5% of the sample.

This sample stems from a study of CD8+ T cells in alopecia areata (dated by TCRdb to 2017 to 2018). Background for the entire study: The treated patients took part in an open-label pilot trial in which moderate-to-severe alopecia areata was treated with oral tofacitinib at 5 to 10 mg twice daily. Patients stayed on tofacitinib for 6 to 18 months and then had 6 months of follow-up off drug so that delayed response and recurrence could be assessed. In treated patients, disease severity was measured using the SALT score, which gives the percentage of scalp surface area affected. High-throughput TCRbeta sequencing was used to examine T cell clonal expansion in alopecia areata in both the C3H/HeJ mouse model and human patients. On the human side, TCRbeta sequencing was run on scalp tissue and on sorted CD4+ and CD8+ peripheral blood T cells from healthy controls and from alopecia areata patients with either patchy or totalis/universalis disease. Biopsies were taken from tofacitinib-treated patients at baseline and again at 4 and 24 weeks into treatment, and several of those patients also had a later scalp biopsy. Scalp clonality was compared across normal scalp (n=4), patchy alopecia areata scalp (n=8), and alopecia totalis/universalis scalp (n=8). RNA was obtained with the PAXgene miRNA kit for fixed scalp, the miRNeasy kit for PBMCs, and the RNeasy kit for mouse skin. TCRbeta CDR3 regions were amplified by immunoSEQ multiplex PCR with 35 Vbeta forward and 13 Jbeta reverse primers. Overall results and qualifications from the work: Unlike mouse skin, which is dominated by gammadelta T cells, normal human skin has resident alphabeta T cells that are also sequenced, and this complicates analysis of the scalp TCR repertoire. Because the treated cohort was small and had just a single nonresponder, larger studies are needed to establish links between baseline CD8+ expansion and response. Many expanded lesional clones were found to persist in scalp and blood during tofacitinib treatment, and relapse after treatment cessation may be partly explained by this persistence. Compared with mice, TCR sequences shared between patients were less clear, possibly partly because of HLA diversity across the patient population. Scalp clonality and the number of expanded CD8+ clones among the top 100 scalp clones were significantly decreased by tofacitinib. Compared with normal scalp, lesional scalp had higher clonality and more expanded CD8+ clones, particularly in alopecia totalis/universalis, a pattern that suggests antigenic drive.

Read against the paper, the sample's time point label means: more than 3 weeks on oral tofacitinib. What the treatment or condition label conveys for this sample: oral pan-JAK inhibitor, 5-10 mg twice daily. Peripheral blood and lesional scalp punch biopsies were obtained from patients with alopecia areata. PBMCs were separated by density centrifugation and stained for CD3, CD4 and CD8, after which CD4+ and CD8+ T cells were sorted on a FACSAria. CDR1 MNHEY and CDR2 SMNVEV were looked up in the germline V gene (reference sequence). Reading from cysteine to phenylalanine, the CDR3 counts 15 amino acids. CDR3 DNA is the only sequence kept; it has 45 bases, read in frame from the first base. At the junction V is shortened by 8 bases and J by 6 bases; bases outside the gene matches: 11.

The receptor's source is a human donor with alopecia areata. Sequenced here: CD4+ T cells sorted from blood, sampled at week 4, from a patient treated with tofacitinib. Recombination connected TRBV27 to TRBJ1-5, with 9 bases aligning to TRBD1. In nucleotide form, the sequence is TGTGCCAGCGGGCCCGGCGGGACAGGGTTTCAGCCCCAGCATTTT. The resulting protein is CASGPGGTGFQPQHF.